The TCR beta chain under discussion was sequenced for a study of human T cells and chemical hapten exposure. Background on the study: Skin of the upper inner arm, 2 cm by 2 cm, received 2% DPC for sensitization. In the approximately 26-week study, patients were dosed weekly with diphenylcyclopropenone on the scalp throughout. Once 0.01% DPC had been applied to the upper back by patch test, readings were taken at 6 days.

In germline, CDR1 is MDHEN, CDR2 SYDVKM. The CDR3 covers 14 residues. Trimming cost V 4 bases and J 6 bases, with 12 bases left between them. Time point of the sample: patch test 1, 2 weeks after DPC sensitization. Treatment: therapeutic diphenylcyclopropenone sensitization with weekly scalp DPC. In every case, blood was obtained before the patch test was applied. A single record per CDR3 protein comes from TCRdb applying MiXCR to the RACE reads. The table shows some 120,000 distinct CDR3 sequences, with 12% occurring only once. This chain connects TRBV28 to TRBJ1-4; D uncertain. This material consisted of whole blood, taken in connection with sensitization to the hapten diphenylcyclopropenone (DPC). The clonotype was recovered from a woman in her forties or fifties with alopecia areata. Some clones in this sample may be carry-over from other donors' samples. This CDR3 reads CASSSPWRDEKLFF. The DNA for the CDR3 is TGTGCCAGCAGTTCCCCTTGGAGGGATGAAAAACTGTTTTTT.